These T cell receptor beta chains were read from a single sample in a study of cytomegalovirus exposure and HLA in healthy donors. Using immunoSEQ multiplex PCR, the repertoire was profiled, and TCRdb retains in-frame clones only, with some absent. The table records approximately 200,000 clones, approximately 79% of them present only once. The sample consisted of PBMCs. These TCRs come from a girl under 18 in good health and CMV-seropositive. Each CDR3 is given with its conserved first and last residue. Fields, in order: D gene, V gene, clone size, J gene, CDR3 protein, CDR3 DNA. The D gene is left open where the match is weak. Some rows have no size entry. The others give once, few or many, or a class for an expanded clone.

>TRBD2|TRBV9|NA|TRBJ2-1
CASSGSGTSGLNEQFF
TGTGCCAGCAGCGGATCCGGGACTAGCGGCCTCAATGAGCAGTTCTTC
>TRBD1|TRBV9|NA|TRBJ2-7
CASSVQDRGFYEQYF
TGTGCCAGCAGCGTCCAGGACAGGGGTTTCTACGAGCAGTACTTC
>NA|TRBV2|NA|TRBJ1-6
CASSANPRGSPLHF
TGTGCCAGCAGTGCGAACCCCAGGGGCTCACCCCTCCACTTT
>TRBD2|TRBV10-1|NA|TRBJ2-3
CASSREAGGPYTQYF
TGCGCCAGCAGTCGTGAGGCGGGGGGGCCGTATACGCAGTATTTT
>NA|TRBV7-8|NA|TRBJ1-1
CASGGAALNTEAFF
TGTGCCAGCGGGGGCGCGGCCTTGAACACTGAAGCTTTCTTT
>NA|TRBV10-2|few|TRBJ2-1
CASSARYEQFF
TGCGCCAGCAGTGCCCGGTATGAGCAGTTCTTC
>NA|TRBV19|NA|TRBJ2-3
CASSPRLGTDTQYF
TGTGCCAGTAGCCCCAGGTTAGGCACAGATACGCAGTATTTT
>TRBD1|TRBV4-3|few|TRBJ2-6
CASSLGTADGANVLTF
TGCGCCAGCAGCCTAGGGACAGCCGATGGGGCCAACGTCCTGACTTTC
>NA|TRBV5-6|NA|TRBJ2-7
CATGVIDSYEQYF
TGTGCCACAGGGGTTATTGATTCCTACGAGCAGTACTTC
>TRBD1|TRBV5-6|NA|TRBJ1-1
CASRLRDRGPIEAFF
TGTGCCAGCAGACTCCGGGACAGGGGCCCTATTGAAGCTTTCTTT
>NA|TRBV2|NA|TRBJ2-1
CASSGTGNNEQFF
TGTGCCAGCAGTGGTACAGGGAACAATGAGCAGTTCTTC
>TRBD2|TRBV10-3|few|TRBJ2-5
CASSWTSGGAETQYF
TGTGCCAGCAGTTGGACTAGCGGGGGGGCAGAGACCCAGTACTTC
>TRBD1|TRBV4-1|few|TRBJ1-2
CASSQEDRYYGYTF
TGCGCCAGCAGCCAAGAGGACAGGTATTATGGCTACACCTTC
>TRBD2|TRBV2|NA|TRBJ2-7
CASGAGGGIVPFLSYEQYF
TGTGCCAGCGGGGCTGGGGGGGGAATTGTGCCGTTTTTATCCTACGAGCAGTACTTC
>NA|TRBV30|NA|TRBJ1-4
CAWRVGGITEKLFF
TGTGCCTGGAGGGTAGGGGGTATTACGGAAAAACTGTTTTTT
>TRBD2|TRBV6-1|NA|TRBJ2-1
CASSRGLANEQFF
TGTGCCAGCAGCCGGGGACTAGCGAATGAGCAGTTCTTC
>TRBD1|TRBV28|NA|TRBJ1-2
CASSPVDRGLLNGYTF
TGTGCCAGCAGTCCTGTGGACAGGGGCCTACTAAATGGCTACACCTTC
>TRBD2|TRBV5-1|NA|TRBJ2-5
CASSLAGTSAETQYF
TGCGCCAGCAGCTTGGCCGGGACTAGCGCGGAGACCCAGTACTTC
>TRBD2|TRBV7-8|NA|TRBJ2-2
CASALGGDWVGELFF
TGTGCCAGCGCCCTGGGGGGGGATTGGGTCGGGGAGCTGTTTTTT
>TRBD1|TRBV10-3|NA|TRBJ2-7
CAISESIGGQGAHEQYF
TGTGCCATCAGTGAGTCGATAGGTGGACAGGGGGCCCACGAGCAGTACTTC
>NA|TRBV6-5|NA|TRBJ2-7
CASSRTSSDFYEQYF
TGTGCCAGCAGCCGTACTAGCAGTGACTTTTACGAGCAGTACTTC
>TRBD1|TRBV2|few|TRBJ1-2
CAISGQGFYGYTF
TGTGCCATCTCGGGACAGGGGTTCTATGGCTACACCTTC
>NA|TRBV2|NA|TRBJ1-5
CASSELTLTDSNQPQHF
TGTGCCAGCAGTGAACTGACTCTTACGGATAGCAATCAGCCCCAGCATTTT
>NA|TRBV11-2|NA|TRBJ1-4
CASSSAAPPGEKLFF
TGTGCCAGCAGCTCTGCGGCGCCCCCGGGGGAAAAACTGTTTTTT
>TRBD1|TRBV18|NA|TRBJ2-7
CASSHPPGTGVEQYF
TGTGCCAGCTCTCATCCCCCCGGGACAGGGGTCGAGCAGTACTTC
>TRBD2|TRBV11-2|NA|TRBJ2-5
CASSLPSSGGPQETQYF
TGTGCCAGCAGCTTACCCTCTAGCGGGGGGCCCCAAGAGACCCAGTACTTC
>NA|TRBV30|NA|TRBJ2-2
CAWRTGPGAGELFF
TGTGCCTGGAGAACCGGCCCCGGGGCCGGGGAGCTGTTTTTT
>TRBD2|TRBV5-1|NA|TRBJ2-3
CASSQGLAGADTQYF
TGCGCCAGCAGCCAAGGACTAGCGGGCGCAGATACGCAGTATTTT
>TRBD1|TRBV6-5|NA|TRBJ1-4
CASRTDRGKLFF
TGTGCCAGCAGAACCGACAGGGGAAAACTGTTTTTT
>TRBD1|TRBV11-3|NA|TRBJ1-2
CASNPSAGGNYGYTF
TGTGCCAGCAACCCTTCGGCAGGGGGCAACTATGGCTACACCTTC
>TRBD1|TRBV6-1|NA|TRBJ1-4
CATGQGPNEKLFF
TGTGCCACCGGACAGGGCCCTAATGAAAAACTGTTTTTT